The rows below give T cell receptor beta chains drawn from one sample of a study of cytomegalovirus exposure and HLA in healthy donors. Profiling relied on immunoSEQ multiplex PCR, and the TCRdb table lists in-frame clones only, not all of them. The sample lists some 65,000 clones; 60% to 65% were seen once. The sequenced sample was PBMCs. The receptors were gathered from a man younger than 40 in good health and CMV-seronegative. Both conserved end residues are part of each CDR3. A D gene is named only where the DNA matches it firmly. Clone sizes are given selectively: once, few, many, or a class where the clone is expanded.

CASSLGLPGTEAFF	TGTGCCAGCAGCTTAGGCCTCCCCGGGACTGAAGCTTTCTTT	TRBV5-6	.	.	TRBJ1-1	14
CARPPPRGGGQPQHF	TGTGCCAGACCTCCGCCGCGAGGGGGCGGTCAGCCCCAGCATTTT	TRBV7-3	TRBD1	.	TRBJ1-5	15
CASSQGTSGGSYEQYF	TGTGCCAGCAGCCAAGGGACTAGCGGGGGGTCCTACGAGCAGTACTTC	TRBV14	TRBD2	.	TRBJ2-7	16
CASSQQASVTDIYGYTF	TGTGCCAGCAGCCAACAGGCCTCGGTCACAGATATCTATGGCTACACCTTC	TRBV4-2	.	few	TRBJ1-2	17
CASSFSGRVQETQYF	TGCGCCAGCAGCTTTTCGGGGAGGGTACAAGAGACCCAGTACTTC	TRBV5-1	TRBD2	.	TRBJ2-5	15
CASSSGSANSPLHF	TGTGCCAGCAGCTCAGGCTCCGCCAATTCACCCCTCCACTTT	TRBV7-6	.	.	TRBJ1-6	14
CASSLTGGAGELFF	TGTGCCAGCAGCTTAACAGGGGGGGCCGGGGAGCTGTTTTTT	TRBV11-2	.	.	TRBJ2-2	14
CAIKAGLSTDTQYF	TGTGCCATAAAGGCGGGTCTAAGCACAGATACGCAGTATTTT	TRBV6-5	.	few	TRBJ2-3	14
CASSQDGLTGTDTQYF	TGTGCCAGCAGCCAAGACGGACTCACGGGCACAGATACGCAGTATTTT	TRBV4-2	.	.	TRBJ2-3	16
CASRGLIGGNQPQHF	TGTGCCAGCAGGGGTCTAATAGGGGGCAATCAGCCCCAGCATTTT	TRBV28	.	.	TRBJ1-5	15
CAWRQQVTNEKLFF	TGTGCCTGGAGACAACAGGTCACTAATGAAAAACTGTTTTTT	TRBV30	.	.	TRBJ1-4	14